Shown below are 2 T cell receptor beta chains from a single sample sequenced in a study of control samples from healthy donors and cancer patients. TCRdb's copy holds only in-frame clones and misses some; the assay was immunoSEQ multiplex PCR. Here the sample spans about 140,000 clones, 70% to 90% being singletons. Sequences were obtained from blood. These receptors originate from a woman aged 25 to 45 in good health.

This clone was seen a single time. The J gene is TRBJ2-7, the V gene TRBV5-1; D uncertain. This CDR3 is 12 amino acids long. The V end was cut by 2 bases, the J end by 3 bases, with 6 bases between. CDR1 is SGHRS and CDR2 is YFSETQ in the germline V gene. CDR3 loop: CASSLTVYEQYF. The CDR3 DNA sequence: TGCGCCAGCAGCTTAACGGTCTACGAGCAGTACTTC.

This clone appeared a few times. CDR3 loop: CASSRSTGFSTEAFF. The CDR3 region has the DNA TGTGCCAGCAGTCGGTCAACAGGGTTTAGCACTGAAGCTTTCTTT. This chain uses TRBV6-5 with TRBJ1-1, with a possible D match to TRBD1 (6 bases). The CDR3 is 15 residues long. V gave up 5 bases and J gave up 4 bases, with 17 bases separating them. Germline-derived CDR1 and CDR2 are MNHEY and SVGAGI.